This TCR beta chain appears in the sequencing data of a study of glioma-infiltrating T cells. Study-level results: Only very few CDR3 sequences appeared in both tissue and blood.

Using RNA template, CDR3s of TCR alpha and beta were amplified with iRepertoire arm-PCR. TCRdb reprocessed the multiplex PCR reads with MiXCR, giving one entry per CDR3 protein. The sample yields roughly 42,000 distinct CDR3 sequences, 20% to 25% seen once. Remarks on this clonotype: Its antigen is as yet unknown.

The receptor was isolated from a human donor with low-grade glioma or glioblastoma, undergoing nonglioma brain surgery, or in good health (not recorded which). Sequencing was done on a sample of glioma tissue, nonneoplastic brain tissue, or PBMCs (not recorded which).

CDR3 DNA sequence: TGCGCCAGCAGCCAAGATGCTCTAAACAATGAGCAGTTCTTC. It translates to CASSQDALNNEQFF. The chain joins TRBV4-1 to TRBJ2-1; D is ambiguous. Per germline, CDR1 MGHRA and CDR2 YSYEKL. V lost 0 bases and J 5 bases, leaving 8 bases between the germline ends. The CDR3 length is 14 residues.